The next 13 T cell receptor beta chains were all read from a single sample in a study of blood T cell repertoires in COVID-19. Produced via immunoSEQ multiplex PCR; TCRdb's table is partial and in-frame only. This sample has roughly 81,000 clones, with 65% to 85% found just once. Sequenced sample: peripheral blood. The source of these receptors is an elderly man with active or convalescent COVID-19.

CDR3 DNA sequence: TGTGCCAGCAGCAAGTATGGCGGGGTTGTTTGCTACGAGCAGTACTTC. Translated, it gives CASSKYGGVVCYEQYF. The J gene is TRBJ2-7, the V gene TRBV21-1; no DNA check was done on the table's D call, TRBD2. TRBV21-1 corresponds to a pseudogene. This CDR3 contains 16 residues.

The rearrangement links TRBV18 to TRBJ1-2; D may be TRBD1 (6 bases). Germline values: CDR1 KGHSH, CDR2 LQKENI. CDR3 length: 13 residues. The V gene lost 3 bases and the J gene lost 3 bases, with 8 bases spanning the gap. CDR3 DNA: TGTGCCAGCTCACCTAGGACAGACTATGGCTACACCTTC. Translated: CASSPRTDYGYTF. Full variable domain (outside the CDR3, taken from reference TRBV18 and TRBJ1-2): NAGVMQNPRHLVRRRGQEARLRCSPMKGHSHVYWYRQLPEEGLKFMVYLQKENIIDESGMPKERFSAEFPKEGPSILRIQQVVRGDSAAYFCASSPRTDYGYTFGSGTRLTVV.

This clone was observed a single time. The chain uses TRBV5-5 and TRBJ2-1, with 7 nucleotides matching TRBD1. V shed 3 bases and J 4 bases; nucleotides not matched to a gene: 4. The germline CDR1 and CDR2 sequences are SGHKS and YYEKEE (reference sequence). CDR3 length: 14 amino acids. The CDR3 spells CASSSGQTYNEQFF. The CDR3 nucleotides are TGTGCCAGCAGCTCGGGACAGACTTACAATGAGCAGTTCTTC.

V and J are TRBV20-1 and TRBJ2-5, with 7 bases aligning to TRBD1. J lost 5 bases, V lost 4 bases, and 1 base had no gene match. Germline lookup yields CDR1 DFQATT and CDR2 SNEGSKA (reference sequence). The CDR3 loop spans 11 amino acids. The CDR3 region is CSATRGETQYF. The CDR3 nucleotides read TGCAGTGCTACCAGGGGGGAGACCCAGTACTTC.

The chain joins TRBV12-5 to TRBJ2-1; 13 bases line up with TRBD2. CDR1 and CDR2 from the germline V gene are LGHNT and FRNRAP. With 1 base clipped from V and 6 bases from J, the junction kept 9 bases outside the gene matches. The CDR3 is made up of 18 amino acids. The CDR3 coding sequence is TGTGCTAGTGGTTTGGCCGTAGGAAGACTAGCGGGGGGCAATGAGCAGTTCTTC. Translated: CASGLAVGRLAGGNEQFF.

V gene TRBV11-2 combines with J gene TRBJ2-1, with 8 nucleotides matching TRBD1. CDR1 and CDR2 (germline): SGHAT, FQNNGV. The CDR3 covers 12 residues. J lost 4 bases, V lost 8 bases, and 1 base had no gene match. The CDR3 DNA reads TGTGCCAGCGGACAGGGTTACAATGAGCAGTTCTTC. Translating it yields CASGQGYNEQFF.

The rearrangement links TRBV18 to TRBJ1-1; D is undetermined. The length of the CDR3 is 14 residues. Germline V gene lookup returns CDR1 KGHSH and CDR2 LQKENI. The V end was cut by 2 bases, the J end by 4 bases, with 11 bases between. CDR3 amino acids: CASSPRSEATEAFF. CDR3 coding DNA: TGTGCCAGCTCACCAAGGTCGGAGGCCACTGAAGCTTTCTTT.

This chain connects TRBV21-1 to TRBJ1-4; the D call TRBD1 from the table was never checked on the DNA. TRBV21-1 is described as a pseudogene. The CDR3 is 16 residues long. The CDR3 spells CASSKGEGTSNEKLFF. The CDR3 DNA follows: TGTGCCAGCAGCAAGGGTGAGGGGACAAGTAATGAAAAACTGTTTTTT.

This clone occurred a few times. The rearrangement uses TRBV3-1 (or the pseudogene TRBV3-2) and TRBJ2-3; D is undetermined. Germline CDR1 reads LGHDT; CDR2 reads YNNKEL (reference sequence). The CDR3 runs to 15 residues. V was pared by 0 bases and J by 4 bases, with 11 bases between. DNA of the CDR3: TGTGCCAGCAGCCAAGATTTCGGCGGATCAGATACGCAGTATTTT. As protein: CASSQDFGGSDTQYF.

J is TRBJ1-5 and V is TRBV10-3; possibly TRBD1 for D (6 bases). The CDR3 spans 15 residues. V was cut by 2 bases and J by 2 bases, with 10 bases left in between. Germline V lookup: CDR1 ENHRY, CDR2 SYGVKD. The CDR3 bases are TGTGCCATCAGTGAGGGACAGAATGGCAATCAGCCCCAGCATTTT. It is translated as CAISEGQNGNQPQHF.

This clone appeared a single time. The rearrangement joins TRBV7-8 to TRBJ1-1, with D tentatively TRBD1 (5 bases). CDR3 size: 16 residues. The V gene lost 2 bases and the J gene lost 1 base, with 14 bases spanning the gap. Germline V CDR1 and CDR2: SGHVS, FQNEAQ. The CDR3 protein is CASSLRTNNRNTEAFF. For the CDR3, the DNA is TGTGCCAGCAGCTTAAGGACAAACAACAGGAACACTGAAGCTTTCTTT. Full variable domain (rest looked up from reference TRBV7-8 and TRBJ1-1): GAGVSQSPRYKVAKRGQDVALRCDPISGHVSLFWYQQALGQGPEFLTYFQNEAQLDKSGLPSDRFFAERPEGSVSTLKIQRTQQEDSAVYLCASSLRTNNRNTEAFFGQGTRLTVV.

V is TRBV7-8 and J is TRBJ1-2; D not resolved. The CDR3 has 12 residues. Deletions cut 3 bases from V and 3 bases from J, with 5 bases between. CDR1 is SGHVS, CDR2 FQNEAQ, per germline. This chain's CDR3 is CASSFEDYGYTF. The CDR3 DNA sequence: TGTGCCAGCAGCTTCGAGGACTATGGCTACACCTTC.

The CDR3 bases are TGTGCCAGCAGCCGGACGACAGGGCAAGAGACCCAGTACTTC. Translated, it gives CASSRTTGQETQYF. The chain links TRBV9 to TRBJ2-5; 7 bases map to TRBD1. Germline V gene sequence: CDR1 SGDLS, CDR2 YYNGEE. The ends lost 4 bases at V and 2 bases at J; junction bases unmatched: 5. CDR3 size: 14 residues.